The 20 T cell receptor beta chains given below trace back to one sample, sequenced in a study of control samples from healthy donors and cancer patients. The table came from immunoSEQ multiplex PCR; TCRdb's copy has only in-frame clones and leaves some out. In the table there are about 96,000 clones, just over 90% of which are singletons. The sequenced material came from blood. The source of these receptors is a man aged 18 to 35 in good health.

J is TRBJ1-3 and V is TRBV3-1 (or the pseudogene TRBV3-2); D is unresolved. The CDR3 has 15 amino acids. Germline assignment: CDR1 LGHDT and CDR2 YNNKEL (reference sequence). V was shortened by 0 bases and J by 0 bases, with 6 bases between the two germline ends. For the CDR3, the DNA is TGTGCCAGCAGCCAAGATAACCCCTCTGGAAACACCATATATTTT. This codes for CASSQDNPSGNTIYF.

The chain recombines TRBV5-4 with TRBJ1-4; D perhaps matches TRBD1 (6 bases). This CDR3 region has 15 residues. Germline CDR1 and CDR2: SGHNT and YYREEE (reference sequence). V lost 2 bases and J lost 6, with 14 bases in between. The CDR3 DNA is TGTGCCAGCAGCTTTTACCAGGGGAAGGATGAAAAACTGTTTTTT. It is translated as CASSFYQGKDEKLFF.

This sequence joins TRBV29-1 and TRBJ1-4, with 9 bases that match TRBD1. The V gene end was trimmed by 7 bases and the J gene end by 8 bases; junction bases not matched to a gene: 8. This CDR3 spans 13 amino acids. Germline V gene lookup returns CDR1 SQVTM and CDR2 ANQGSEA. CDR3 nucleotide sequence: TGCAGCGCGACAGGGGGTTCGGGGGAAAAACTGTTTTTT. Residues: CSATGGSGEKLFF.

V usage is TRBV7-2 and J usage is TRBJ2-3; TRBD2 matches 7 bases. CDR3 length: 15 amino acids. J gave up 5 bases and V 0 bases, and 5 bases lay outside the gene matches. Germline lookup yields CDR1 SGHTA and CDR2 FQGNSA. This chain's CDR3 is CASSLAAGAVDTQYF. The CDR3 DNA is TGTGCCAGCAGCTTAGCTGCGGGAGCGGTAGATACGCAGTATTTT.

The chain uses TRBV13 and TRBJ1-1; D possibly corresponds to TRBD1 (5 bases). Germline CDR1 reads PRHDT; CDR2 reads FYEKMQ (reference sequence). The CDR3 is 16 residues long. The V and J ends lost 4 bases and 2 bases respectively, with 17 bases between them. Written as DNA, the CDR3 is TGTGCCAGCAGCTCGATACCTCAGGGTGTAAACACTGAAGCTTTCTTT. This gives the protein CASSSIPQGVNTEAFF.

The chain joins TRBV10-3 to TRBJ2-5, with TRBD2 as a possible D gene (5 bases). Germline lookup yields CDR1 ENHRY and CDR2 SYGVKD. V lost 0 bases, J lost 2 bases, and 16 bases lay in between. CDR3 length equals 17 residues. This CDR3 reads CAISESSRRVEQETQYF. CDR3 nucleotide sequence: TGTGCCATCAGTGAGTCTAGCAGGCGGGTAGAACAAGAGACCCAGTACTTC.

The rearrangement uses TRBV20-1 and TRBJ1-2; no firm D call. Trimming took off 2 bases at V and 5 bases at J, with 6 bases between the two ends. Germline CDR1 reads DFQATT; CDR2 reads SNEGSKA (reference sequence). The CDR3 runs to 11 residues. In DNA, the CDR3 is TGCAGTGCTAGAAAGGAGTATGGCTACACCTTC. This sequence encodes CSARKEYGYTF.

The chain uses TRBV19 and TRBJ1-4; D call uncertain. V was cut by 6 bases and J by 2 bases, with 10 bases left in between. CDR1 is LNHDA and CDR2 is SQIVND in the germline V gene (reference sequence). The CDR3 runs 14 residues. The CDR3 loop reads CASREVVTNEKLFF. The CDR3 DNA reads as TGTGCCAGTAGGGAGGTTGTGACTAATGAAAAACTGTTTTTT.

This clone has a handful of counts. This chain uses TRBV6-4 with TRBJ2-2; D not resolved. CDR3 length: 13 residues. The germline V gene encodes CDR1 MRHNA and CDR2 SNTAGT. Trimming cost V 2 bases and J 1 base, with 2 bases left between them. CDR3 bases: TGTGCCAGCAGTGACAGGAACACCGGGGAGCTGTTTTTT. Its protein product is CASSDRNTGELFF.

This clone was found a few times. The V call is TRBV5-1, the J call TRBJ1-5; tentative D call: TRBD1 (5 bases). The V gene's germline CDR1 is SGHRS and CDR2 YFSETQ. V dropped 4 bases and J dropped 5 bases, with 13 bases sitting between them. This CDR3 has 14 residues. DNA for the CDR3: TGCGCCAGCAGCCCCGGGACGAGCGATCAGCCCCAGCATTTT. It is translated as CASSPGTSDQPQHF.

This chain joins TRBV5-6 and TRBJ2-7; 12 bases agree with TRBD2. Germline CDR1 and CDR2: SGHDT and YYEEEE. After removal of 0 bases from V and 5 bases from J, the junction contained 6 bases not matched to a gene. The CDR3 spans 16 residues. The CDR3 region has the DNA TGTGCCAGCAGCTTGGGGCTAGCGGGGGGGCGGAACGAGCAGTACTTC. Its translation: CASSLGLAGGRNEQYF.

V gene TRBV6-5 combines with J gene TRBJ2-1; D ambiguous. V was shortened by 5 bases and J by 9 bases, with 11 bases between the two germline ends. The CDR3 sequence is 12 residues long. Germline assignment: CDR1 MNHEY and CDR2 SVGAGI. The CDR3 protein is CASSRASGEQFF. CDR3 in DNA: TGTGCCAGCAGTCGGGCGTCGGGTGAGCAGTTCTTC.

The rearrangement uses TRBV15 and TRBJ2-7; 7 positions match TRBD2. V lost 5 bases to trimming and J lost 6 bases; unmatched junction nucleotides: 16. This CDR3 region has 16 residues. Germline V gene data show CDR1 as LNHNV and CDR2 as YYDKDF (reference sequence). The CDR3 reads CATSPGWGTTWSEQYF. The CDR3 DNA sequence: TGTGCCACCAGCCCTGGATGGGGGACTACGTGGTCCGAGCAGTACTTC.

The rearrangement uses TRBV30 and TRBJ1-3; 7 bases fit TRBD1. The length of the CDR3 is 12 residues. Germline assignment: CDR1 GTSNPN and CDR2 SVGIG (reference sequence). The CDR3 DNA reads TGTGCGCGGGACAGTCCTGGAAACACCATATATTTT. Translating gives CARDSPGNTIYF.

In DNA, the CDR3 is TGTGCCAGCAGTGAACACAAAGGGGCCAACGTCCTGACTTTC. It codes for CASSEHKGANVLTF. This sequence joins TRBV2 and TRBJ2-6; D is undetermined. The V gene's germline CDR1 is SNHLY and CDR2 FYNNEI. Trimming cost V 2 bases and J 4 bases, with 6 bases left between them. CDR3 length: 14 amino acids.

The V gene is TRBV12-5, the J gene TRBJ2-1; the D gene is possibly TRBD1 (5 bases). Germline V gene lookup returns CDR1 LGHNT and CDR2 FRNRAP. The CDR3 is 20 residues long. Deletions cut 0 bases from V and 2 bases from J, with 23 bases between. For the CDR3, the DNA is TGTGCTAGTGGTTTGGTATCGTCGTCGGTTAGTGTGGGGCCCTACAATGAGCAGTTCTTC. Translation gives CASGLVSSSVSVGPYNEQFF.

The chain employs TRBV19 and TRBJ2-1, with 12 bases aligning to TRBD1. This CDR3 comprises 16 residues. Germline trimming cut 0 bases from V and 8 bases from J; bases unmatched to any gene: 5. Germline assignment: CDR1 LNHDA and CDR2 SQIVND (reference sequence). CDR3 nucleotide sequence: TGTGCCAGTAGTATAGAGGGGGACAGGGGGCATGATGAGCAGTTCTTC. This gives the protein CASSIEGDRGHDEQFF.

The gene calls are TRBV7-2 and TRBJ2-7; D gene uncertain. V shed 5 bases and J shed 3 bases, with 8 bases lying between them. This CDR3 region has 12 residues. Germline CDR1 reads SGHTA; CDR2 reads FQGNSA. CDR3 nucleotide sequence: TGTGCCAGCAGCCCCTCCCACTACGAGCAGTACTTC. It specifies CASSPSHYEQYF.

The gene calls are TRBV7-8 and TRBJ1-4; D call uncertain. This CDR3 comprises 14 residues. The V gene's germline CDR1 is SGHVS and CDR2 FQNEAQ. Trimming took 3 bases from V and 2 from J, leaving 7 bases between them. CDR3 protein: CASSFLRTNEKLFF. The CDR3 nucleotides read TGTGCCAGCAGCTTTCTACGGACTAATGAAAAACTGTTTTTT.

This chain connects TRBV29-1 to TRBJ2-2; 9 bases are a match to TRBD2. The V gene's germline CDR1 is SQVTM and CDR2 ANQGSEA. The junction had 7 bases not matched to a gene; V was cut back by 7 bases and J by 4 bases. The CDR3 extends over 14 amino acids. CDR3 sequence reads: CSGEREDGTGELFF. In DNA, the CDR3 is TGCAGCGGGGAGCGGGAGGATGGCACCGGGGAGCTGTTTTTT.